The entry below describes one T cell receptor beta chain. V lost 4 bases to trimming and J lost 2 bases, with 16 bases between them. Germline V gives CDR1 SGHRS, CDR2 YFSETQ. The CDR3 extends over 16 amino acids. TCRdb's copy holds only in-frame clones and misses some; the assay was immunoSEQ multiplex PCR. The table has under 200,000 clones, around 90% seen once. This sample stems from a study of blood T cell repertoires in COVID-19. Turning to the study itself: COVID-19 samples, acute and convalescent, were from the United States, Italy and Spain. Sample material is recorded as cDNA or gDNA derived from T cells, B-cell-depleted T cells, or PBMCs.

This chain uses TRBV5-1 with TRBJ2-1, with D tentatively TRBD1 (5 bases). Sequenced input: peripheral blood. This sequence was found in a man aged 40-49 years with active or convalescent COVID-19. The CDR3 here is CASSRQPGSPYNEQFF. For the CDR3, the DNA is TGCGCCAGCAGCCGACAGCCGGGCTCGCCCTACAATGAGCAGTTCTTC.